Detailed here is one T cell receptor beta chain. Its antigen remains unknown. The sample comes from a study of blood T cells in healthy people across ages. Study conclusions and caveats: Among T cells, TCR beta diversity per million cells dropped roughly linearly as age rose.

Caucasian, healthy and from Russia, the donors were aged between about 6 and 90. A second 7 to 11 cycle PCR used barcoded and J-beta primers. Each CDR3 protein is one row after TCRdb ran MiXCR on the 5' RACE reads. Of fewer than 2,000,000 distinct CDR3 sequences listed, about 35% are singletons. The V gene's germline CDR1 is SGHTA and CDR2 FQGNSA. Trimming left V 4 bases short and J 1 base short, with 10 bases between. The CDR3 is made up of 14 amino acids. This receptor was obtained from a woman under 40 in good health. The chain is built from TRBV7-2 and TRBJ2-5; tentatively, D is TRBD2 (6 bases). Sequenced material: blood. This chain's CDR3 is CASSWGLFQETQYF. CDR3 sequence (DNA): TGTGCCAGCAGCTGGGGACTCTTCCAAGAGACCCAGTACTTC.